This T cell receptor beta chain was captured in a study of T-cell memory formation after mild COVID-19. Overall study context: TCR clusters were largely donor specific.

With regard to this clonotype: Its antigen is not known.

Overall study findings and caveats: Pre-infection memory contained some responding clones, which suggested that cross-reactive memory had joined. Largely, contracting CD4+ clones fell within CM and EM, and contracting CD8+ clones within EMRA.

TCR alpha and TCR beta cDNA libraries with sample barcodes and UMIs came from 5'RACE using constant-segment primers. TCRdb re-called the 5' RACE reads through MiXCR, storing one row per CDR3 protein. The sample lists approximately 300,000 distinct CDR3 sequences, roughly 15% occurring once. In germline, CDR1 is MNHEY, CDR2 SVGAGI. J gave up 7 bases and V 2 bases, and 3 bases lay outside the gene matches. The length of the CDR3 is 15 residues. This clonotype originated in a young man who had mild COVID-19 (a few samples of this study predate the infection). Cell type and time point are not known. The chain combines TRBV6-5 with TRBJ1-6; 9 bases match TRBD1. Sample: PBMCs or a T cell subset sorted from them (not recorded which). CDR3 protein: CASSYATGGNSPLHF. DNA for the CDR3: TGTGCCAGCAGTTACGCCACAGGGGGCAATTCACCCCTCCACTTT.